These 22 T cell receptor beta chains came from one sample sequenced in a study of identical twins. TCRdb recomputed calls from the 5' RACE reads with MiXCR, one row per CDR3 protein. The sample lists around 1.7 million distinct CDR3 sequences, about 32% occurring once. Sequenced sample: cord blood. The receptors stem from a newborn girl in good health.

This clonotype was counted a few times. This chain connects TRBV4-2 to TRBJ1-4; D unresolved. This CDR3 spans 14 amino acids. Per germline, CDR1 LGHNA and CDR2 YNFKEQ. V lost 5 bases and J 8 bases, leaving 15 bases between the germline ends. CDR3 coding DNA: TGTGCCAGCAGCTACTATGGGGAGCGGGAAAAACTGTTTTTT. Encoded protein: CASSYYGEREKLFF.

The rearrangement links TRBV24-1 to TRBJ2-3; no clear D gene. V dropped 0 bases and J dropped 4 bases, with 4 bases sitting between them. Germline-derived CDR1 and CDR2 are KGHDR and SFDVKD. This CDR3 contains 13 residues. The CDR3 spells CATSDLVPDTQYF. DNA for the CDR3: TGTGCCACCAGTGATTTGGTCCCAGATACGCAGTATTTT.

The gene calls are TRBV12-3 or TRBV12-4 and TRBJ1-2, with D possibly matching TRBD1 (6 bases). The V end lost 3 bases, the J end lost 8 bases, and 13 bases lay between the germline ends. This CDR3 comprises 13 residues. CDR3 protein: CASSFGYRAGYTF. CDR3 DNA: TGTGCCAGCAGTTTCGGGTACAGGGCGGGCTACACCTTC.

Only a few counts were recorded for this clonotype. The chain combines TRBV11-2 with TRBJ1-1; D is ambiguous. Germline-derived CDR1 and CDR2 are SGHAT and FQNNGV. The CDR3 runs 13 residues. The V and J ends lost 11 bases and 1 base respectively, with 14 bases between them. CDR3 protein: CAAGGRRNTEAFF. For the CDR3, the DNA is TGTGCCGCAGGAGGCAGGAGGAACACTGAAGCTTTCTTT.

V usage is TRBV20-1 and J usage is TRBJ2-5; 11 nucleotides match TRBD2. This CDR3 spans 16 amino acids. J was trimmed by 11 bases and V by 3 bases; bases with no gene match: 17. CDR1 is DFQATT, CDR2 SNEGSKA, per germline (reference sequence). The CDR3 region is CSARPYTSGRHNEQYF. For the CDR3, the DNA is TGCAGTGCTAGGCCATACACTAGCGGGAGACACAATGAGCAGTACTTC.

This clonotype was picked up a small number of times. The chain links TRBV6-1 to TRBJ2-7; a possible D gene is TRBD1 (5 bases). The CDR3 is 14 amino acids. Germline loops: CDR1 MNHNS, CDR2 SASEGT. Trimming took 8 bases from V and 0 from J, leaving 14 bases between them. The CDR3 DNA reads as TGTGCCAGCGCCAGGGCCGACCTCTCCTACGAGCAGTACTTC. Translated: CASARADLSYEQYF.

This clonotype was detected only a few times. CDR3 protein: CASRLFMNTEAFF. Written as DNA, the CDR3 is TGTGCCAGCAGGCTATTTATGAACACTGAAGCTTTCTTT. The chain uses TRBV6-1 and TRBJ1-1; unclear D gene. Trimming stripped 6 bases from V and 0 bases from J, with 8 bases between. Germline V gene lookup returns CDR1 MNHNS and CDR2 SASEGT. The CDR3 runs to 13 residues.

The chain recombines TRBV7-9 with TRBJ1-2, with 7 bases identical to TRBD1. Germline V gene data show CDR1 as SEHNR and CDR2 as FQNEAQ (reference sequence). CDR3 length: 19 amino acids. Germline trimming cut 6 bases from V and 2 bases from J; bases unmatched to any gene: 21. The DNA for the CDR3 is TGTGCCAGCAGGAGGAAGGGGGCCCGCACGTCGTACTACAACTATGGCTACACCTTC. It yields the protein CASRRKGARTSYYNYGYTF.

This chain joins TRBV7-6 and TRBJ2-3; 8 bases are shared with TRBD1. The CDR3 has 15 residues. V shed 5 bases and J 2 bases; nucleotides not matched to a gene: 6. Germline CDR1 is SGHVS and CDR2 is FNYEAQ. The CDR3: CASSARDRHTDTQYF. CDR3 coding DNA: TGTGCCAGCAGCGCCCGGGACAGGCACACAGATACGCAGTATTTT.

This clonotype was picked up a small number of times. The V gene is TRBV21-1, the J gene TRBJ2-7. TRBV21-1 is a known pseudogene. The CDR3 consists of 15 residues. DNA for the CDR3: TGTGCCAGCAGCAAAGTCGTCAGAGAGTCCTACGAGCAGTACTTC. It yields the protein CASSKVVRESYEQYF.

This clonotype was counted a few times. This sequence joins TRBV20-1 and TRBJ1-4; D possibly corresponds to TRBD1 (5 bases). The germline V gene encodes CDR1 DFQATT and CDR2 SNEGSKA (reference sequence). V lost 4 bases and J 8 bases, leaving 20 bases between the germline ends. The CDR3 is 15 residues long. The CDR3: CSATPYGTDGEKLFF. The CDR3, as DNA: TGCAGTGCTACCCCCTACGGGACTGATGGAGAAAAACTGTTTTTT.

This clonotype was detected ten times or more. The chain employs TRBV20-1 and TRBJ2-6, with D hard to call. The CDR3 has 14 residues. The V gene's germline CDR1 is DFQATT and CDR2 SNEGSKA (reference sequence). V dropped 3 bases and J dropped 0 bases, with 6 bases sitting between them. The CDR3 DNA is TGCAGTGCTAGGGAACCCTCTGGGGCCAACGTCCTGACTTTC. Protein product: CSAREPSGANVLTF.

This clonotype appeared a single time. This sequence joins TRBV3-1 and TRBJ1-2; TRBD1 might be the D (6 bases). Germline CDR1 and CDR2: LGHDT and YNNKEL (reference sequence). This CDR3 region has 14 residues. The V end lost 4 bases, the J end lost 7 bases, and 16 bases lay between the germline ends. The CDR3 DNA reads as TGTGCCAGCAGCCCCATGGCGGGGGCGGTTGGCTACACCTTC. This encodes CASSPMAGAVGYTF.

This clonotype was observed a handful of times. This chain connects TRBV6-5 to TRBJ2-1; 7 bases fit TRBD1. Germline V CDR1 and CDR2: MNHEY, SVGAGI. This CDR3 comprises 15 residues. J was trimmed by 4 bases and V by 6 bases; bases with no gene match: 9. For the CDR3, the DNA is TGTGCCAGCAGGTATCGGACAGGCCATTACAATGAGCAGTTCTTC. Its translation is CASRYRTGHYNEQFF.

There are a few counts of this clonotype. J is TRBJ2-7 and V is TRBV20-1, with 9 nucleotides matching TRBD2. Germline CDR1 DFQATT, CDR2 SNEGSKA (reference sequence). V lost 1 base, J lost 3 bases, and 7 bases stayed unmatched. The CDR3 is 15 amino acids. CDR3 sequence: CSARVLAGAIYEQYF. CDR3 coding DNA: TGCAGTGCTAGAGTATTAGCGGGAGCCATCTACGAGCAGTACTTC.

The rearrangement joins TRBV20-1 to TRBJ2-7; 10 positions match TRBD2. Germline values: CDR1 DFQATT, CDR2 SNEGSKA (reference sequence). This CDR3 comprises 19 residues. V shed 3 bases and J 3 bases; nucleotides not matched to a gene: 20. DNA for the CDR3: TGCAGTGCTAGCGGGGGTTCTACCCTGGCTAGCGGGAGTTTCTACGAGCAGTACTTC. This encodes CSASGGSTLASGSFYEQYF.

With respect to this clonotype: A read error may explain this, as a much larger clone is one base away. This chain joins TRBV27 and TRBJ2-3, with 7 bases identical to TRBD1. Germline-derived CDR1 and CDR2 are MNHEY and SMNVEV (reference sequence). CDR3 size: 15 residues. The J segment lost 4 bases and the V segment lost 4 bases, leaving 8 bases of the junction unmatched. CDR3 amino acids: CASSCPQGDSDTQYF. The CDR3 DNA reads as TGTGCCAGCAGTTGTCCCCAGGGGGATTCAGATACGCAGTATTTT.

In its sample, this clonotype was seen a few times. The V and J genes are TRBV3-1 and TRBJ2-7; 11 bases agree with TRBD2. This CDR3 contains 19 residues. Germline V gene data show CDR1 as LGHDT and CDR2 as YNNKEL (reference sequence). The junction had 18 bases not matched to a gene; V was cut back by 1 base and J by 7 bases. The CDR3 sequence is CASSQGRLRASGRRDEQYF. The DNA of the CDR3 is TGTGCCAGCAGCCAAGGCCGACTAAGGGCTAGCGGGAGGCGCGATGAGCAGTACTTC.

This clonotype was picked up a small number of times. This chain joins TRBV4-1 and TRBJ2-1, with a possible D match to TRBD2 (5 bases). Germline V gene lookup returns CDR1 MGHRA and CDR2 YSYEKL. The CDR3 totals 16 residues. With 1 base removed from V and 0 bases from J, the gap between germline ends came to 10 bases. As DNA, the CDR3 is TGCGCCAGCAGCCAAGGGCGGGCGCGCTCCTACAATGAGCAGTTCTTC. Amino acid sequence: CASSQGRARSYNEQFF.

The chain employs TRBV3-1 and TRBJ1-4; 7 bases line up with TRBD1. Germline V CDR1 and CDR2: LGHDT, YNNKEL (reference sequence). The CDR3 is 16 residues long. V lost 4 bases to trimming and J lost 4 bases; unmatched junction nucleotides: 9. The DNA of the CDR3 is TGTGCCAGCAGCCGCCCTACAGGGGCATTTAATGAAAAACTGTTTTTT. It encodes CASSRPTGAFNEKLFF.

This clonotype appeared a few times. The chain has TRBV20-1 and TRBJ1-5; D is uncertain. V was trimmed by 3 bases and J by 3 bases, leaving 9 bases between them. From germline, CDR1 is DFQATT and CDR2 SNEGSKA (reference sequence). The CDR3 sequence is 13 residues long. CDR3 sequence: CSARSTLNQPQHF. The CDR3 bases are TGCAGTGCTAGGTCTACCCTCAATCAGCCCCAGCATTTT.

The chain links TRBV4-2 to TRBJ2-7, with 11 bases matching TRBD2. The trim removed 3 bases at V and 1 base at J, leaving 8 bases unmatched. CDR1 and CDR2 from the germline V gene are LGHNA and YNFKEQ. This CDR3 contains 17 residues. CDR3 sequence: CASSHTSGTSGSYEQYF. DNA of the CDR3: TGTGCCAGCAGCCATACTTCCGGGACTAGCGGTTCCTACGAGCAGTACTTC.